What follows are 7 T cell receptor beta chains derived from one specimen sequenced in a study of T cells in Graves' hyperthyroidism and ophthalmopathy. Regions amplified from RNA transcripts were the TCR beta CDR3 regions. HTBI primers were employed in a first-round RT-PCR of the TCR CDR3. Via MiXCR, TCRdb re-called the multiplex PCR reads, giving one row per CDR3 protein. The sample has some 650,000 distinct CDR3 sequences; around 16% are singletons. The specimen sequenced was blood. The receptors stem from a woman aged 40 to 50 with Graves' ophthalmopathy.

This clonotype turned up a few times. This sequence may be a read error, since a much larger clone differs from it by one base. The chain links TRBV28 to TRBJ2-7, with 8 bases lining up with TRBD1. The CDR3 runs to 14 residues. Per germline, CDR1 MDHEN and CDR2 SYDVKM. The CDR3 nucleotides are TGTGCCAACAGTGGCGGGACAGGTCCCTACGAGCAGTACTTC. Amino acids: CANSGGTGPYEQYF.

This clonotype was observed many times. The CDR3 protein is CASSYGTPGYNEQFF. Written as DNA, the CDR3 is TGTGCCAGCAGTTACGGGACACCTGGGTACAATGAGCAGTTCTTC. The gene calls are TRBV12-3 or TRBV12-4 and TRBJ2-1, with D maybe TRBD1 (6 bases). Trimming shortened V by 4 bases and J by 4 bases, and 14 bases separated the two germline ends. CDR3 size: 15 residues.

The table lists this clonotype with a few counts. V and J are TRBV4-1 and TRBJ2-7, with D unresolved. V was trimmed by 4 bases and J by 3 bases, leaving 13 bases between them. CDR3 length equals 14 residues. Germline CDR1 and CDR2: MGHRA and YSYEKL. The CDR3 spells CASSPSSQYYEQYF. The CDR3 nucleotides read TGCGCCAGCAGCCCAAGTTCCCAGTACTACGAGCAGTACTTC.

The rearrangement joins TRBV5-6 to TRBJ2-5; 14 bases align to TRBD2. The V and J ends lost 4 bases and 5 bases, in that order; junction bases with no gene match: 7. This CDR3 contains 16 residues. Germline V gene lookup returns CDR1 SGHDT and CDR2 YYEEEE. The CDR3 DNA reads as TGTGCCAGCAGCGGGGGACTAGCGGGAGTCTACGAGACCCAGTACTTC. This gives the protein CASSGGLAGVYETQYF. The full variable domain, in which reference TRBV5-6 and TRBJ2-5 provide the parts outside the CDR3, is DAGVTQSPTHLIKTRGQQVTLRCSPKSGHDTVSWYQQALGQGPQFIFQYYEEEERQRGNFPDRFSGHQFPNYSSELNVNALLLGDSALYLCASSGGLAGVYETQYFGPGTRLLVL.

V and J are TRBV20-1 and TRBJ1-1; D ambiguous. The CDR3 spans 15 residues. The germline gives CDR1 DFQATT, CDR2 SNEGSKA (reference sequence). V was trimmed by 0 bases and J by 6 bases, leaving 17 bases between them. CDR3 sequence: CSARDRRVVKAEAFF. The CDR3 DNA reads TGCAGTGCTAGAGATCGTAGGGTGGTTAAAGCTGAAGCTTTCTTT.

The V and J genes are TRBV3-1 and TRBJ1-1; D is possibly TRBD1 (5 bases). V lost 2 bases, J lost 11 bases, and 15 bases lay in between. Looked up from germline, CDR1 is LGHDT and CDR2 is YNNKEL (reference sequence). CDR3 length equals 13 residues. The CDR3 sequence is CASSQSIGGSAFF. CDR3 nucleotide sequence: TGTGCCAGCAGCCAAAGCATCGGGGGGTCGGCTTTCTTT.

Ten or more counts support this clonotype. The chain combines TRBV20-1 with TRBJ2-1; D is possibly TRBD2 (5 bases). Deletions cut 0 bases from V and 4 bases from J, with 13 bases between. CDR1 and CDR2 from the germline V gene are DFQATT and SNEGSKA (reference sequence). There are 15 residues in the CDR3. The CDR3 region has the DNA TGCAGTGCTAGAGAACGAGGGTCGGAGTACAATGAGCAGTTCTTC. It yields the protein CSARERGSEYNEQFF.